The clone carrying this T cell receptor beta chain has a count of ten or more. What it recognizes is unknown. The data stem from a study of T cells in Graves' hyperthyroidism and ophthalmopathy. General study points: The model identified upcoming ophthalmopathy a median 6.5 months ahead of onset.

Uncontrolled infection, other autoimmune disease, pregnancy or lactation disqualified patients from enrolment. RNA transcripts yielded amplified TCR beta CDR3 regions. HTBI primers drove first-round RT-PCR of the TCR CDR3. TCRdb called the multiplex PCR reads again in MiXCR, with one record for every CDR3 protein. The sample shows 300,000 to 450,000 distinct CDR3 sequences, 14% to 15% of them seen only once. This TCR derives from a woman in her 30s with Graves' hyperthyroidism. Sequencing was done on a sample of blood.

CDR3 residues: CASLRVSGELFF. CDR3 sequence (DNA): TGTGCCAGCCTCAGGGTCAGCGGGGAGCTGTTTTTT. This chain connects TRBV28 to TRBJ2-2; possible D gene TRBD1, 5 bases. V dropped 8 bases and J dropped 7 bases, with 11 bases sitting between them. The CDR3 length is 12 residues. Germline lookup yields CDR1 MDHEN and CDR2 SYDVKM. Based on the CDR3 plus reference TRBV28 and TRBJ2-2, the full variable domain is DVKVTQSSRYLVKRTGEKVFLECVQDMDHENMFWYRQDPGLGLRLIYFSYDVKMKEKGDIPEGYSVSREKKERFSLILESASTNQTSMYLCASLRVSGELFFGEGSRLTVL.